This TCR beta chain was documented in a study of molecular identifiers for immune sequencing clone quantification. Study observations and caveats: The share of molecules held by clones above 20 RNA copies was over 98% in effector cells and under 1% in naive cells.

TCRdb reprocessed the PCR reads via MiXCR and lists one record per CDR3 protein. The sample includes about 36,000 distinct CDR3 sequences, approximately 17% seen only once; the top ten take less than 8.5%. Comments on this clonotype: Antigen: not known.

This CDR3 comprises 18 residues. Trimming removed 7 bases from V and 0 bases from J, with 22 bases in between. Germline CDR1 MNHEY, CDR2 SVGEGT. The source material was naive CD8+ T cells from blood, with Jurkat cell RNA spiked in. Specified subset: FACS-sorted CD8+CD4-CCR7+CD45RA+ naive T cells. This receptor was taken from a human donor in good health. Some libraries in this study had Jurkat cell RNA spiked in. The chain is built from TRBV6-2 or TRBV6-3 and TRBJ2-1, with D perhaps matching TRBD2 (6 bases). CDR3 nucleotides: TGTGCCAGCACTTCGCCGATTAGCGGAAAGAGCTCCTACAATGAGCAGTTCTTC. Its translation is CASTSPISGKSSYNEQFF.